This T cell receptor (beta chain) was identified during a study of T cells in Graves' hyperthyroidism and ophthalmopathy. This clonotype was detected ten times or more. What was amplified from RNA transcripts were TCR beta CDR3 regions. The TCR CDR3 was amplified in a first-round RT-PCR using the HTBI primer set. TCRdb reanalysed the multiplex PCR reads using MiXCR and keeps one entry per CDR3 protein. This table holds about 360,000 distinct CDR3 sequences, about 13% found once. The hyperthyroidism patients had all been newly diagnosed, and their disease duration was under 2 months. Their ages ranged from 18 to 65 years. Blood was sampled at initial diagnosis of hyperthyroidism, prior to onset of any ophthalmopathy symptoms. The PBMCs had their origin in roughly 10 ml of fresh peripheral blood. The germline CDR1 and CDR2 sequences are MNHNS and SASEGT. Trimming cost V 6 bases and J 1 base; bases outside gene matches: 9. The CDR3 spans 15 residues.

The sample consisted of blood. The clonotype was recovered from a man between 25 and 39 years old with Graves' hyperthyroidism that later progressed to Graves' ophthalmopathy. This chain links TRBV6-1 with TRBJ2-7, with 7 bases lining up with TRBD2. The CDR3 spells CASRAAGVGSYEQYF. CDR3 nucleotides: TGTGCCAGCAGGGCCGCGGGGGTTGGTTCCTACGAGCAGTACTTC.